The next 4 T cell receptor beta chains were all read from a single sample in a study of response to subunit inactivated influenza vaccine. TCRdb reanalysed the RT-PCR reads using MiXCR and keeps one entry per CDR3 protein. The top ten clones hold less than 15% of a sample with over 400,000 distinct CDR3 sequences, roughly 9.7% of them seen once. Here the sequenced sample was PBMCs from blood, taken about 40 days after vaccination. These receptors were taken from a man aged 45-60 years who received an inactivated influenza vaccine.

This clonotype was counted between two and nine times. CDR3 region: CASKGDNQETQYF. The CDR3 bases are TGTGCCAGCAAAGGAGACAACCAAGAGACCCAGTACTTC. V gene TRBV6-2 or TRBV6-3 combines with J gene TRBJ2-5; the D is unclear. Germline values: CDR1 MNHEY, CDR2 SVGEGT. The CDR3 length is 13 residues. The germline V and J ends were trimmed by 7 bases and 0 bases, with 9 bases remaining between them.

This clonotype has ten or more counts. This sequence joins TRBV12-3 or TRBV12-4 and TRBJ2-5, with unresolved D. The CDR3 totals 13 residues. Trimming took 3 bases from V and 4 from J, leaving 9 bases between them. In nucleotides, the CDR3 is TGTGCCAGCAGTTTCCGACGAAGAGAGACCCAGTACTTC. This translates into CASSFRRRETQYF.

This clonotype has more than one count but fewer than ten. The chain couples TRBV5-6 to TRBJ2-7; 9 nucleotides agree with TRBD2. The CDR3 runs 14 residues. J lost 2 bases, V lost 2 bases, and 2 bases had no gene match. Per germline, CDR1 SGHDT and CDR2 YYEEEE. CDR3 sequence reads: CASSFSGSTYEQYF. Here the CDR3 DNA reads TGTGCCAGCAGCTTTAGCGGGAGTACCTACGAGCAGTACTTC.

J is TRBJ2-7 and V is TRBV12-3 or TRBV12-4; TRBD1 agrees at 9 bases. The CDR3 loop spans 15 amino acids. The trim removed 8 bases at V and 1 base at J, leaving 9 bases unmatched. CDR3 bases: TGTGCCAGCGGATCAACCGGGACAGGGTCCTACGAGCAGTACTTC. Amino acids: CASGSTGTGSYEQYF.